This T cell receptor (beta chain) emerged from a study of T cell repertoires in cytomegalovirus infection. MiXCR, applied by TCRdb to the reads, yields one record per CDR3 protein. The sample holds around 710,000 distinct CDR3 sequences; roughly 28% are singletons and the top ten take 13%. Worth noting for this clonotype: The antigen remains undetermined.

This receptor was identified in a human donor in good health (CMV status not recorded). Some clones in this sample may be carry-over from other donors' samples. The sample here was cultured CD8+ T cells from PBMCs, taken from culture after CMV antigen stimulation.

CDR3 sequence (DNA): TGTGCCAGCAGTGCGACCGCATACCTCAATCAGCCCCAGCATTTT. This sequence encodes CASSATAYLNQPQHF. The chain couples TRBV12-3 or TRBV12-4 to TRBJ1-5, with D hard to call. The CDR3 totals 15 residues. The V end lost 5 bases, the J end lost 3 bases, and 14 bases lay between the germline ends.